The count of the clone carrying this T cell receptor beta chain is one. The data derive from a study of blood T cell repertoires in COVID-19. The authors' processing: Amplification from reference gene primers served as the basis for estimated nucleated cell counts. The table came from immunoSEQ multiplex PCR; TCRdb's copy has only in-frame clones and leaves some out. Clone size and V and J calls were adopted from that table, with D and trimming inferred from the DNA. The repertoire holds about 180,000 clones, with roughly four fifths as singletons. Looked up from germline, CDR1 is LGHNA and CDR2 is YSLEER. V lost 4 bases, J lost 2 bases, and 18 bases lay in between. The CDR3 loop spans 16 amino acids.

The TCR sequence derives from a human donor in a cohort sampled during active COVID-19. The material sequenced was peripheral blood. This chain uses TRBV4-3 with TRBJ2-7, with D maybe TRBD2 (7 bases). As DNA, the CDR3 is TGCGCCAGCAGCCCCACAGTCGGGGGGCCCCCCTACGAGCAGTACTTC. Encoded protein: CASSPTVGGPPYEQYF.